A single sample is the source of the 23 T cell receptor beta chains below, sequenced in a study of blood T cell repertoires in COVID-19 (dated by TCRdb to about 2020). To prepare the library, the immunoSEQ multiplex PCR assay was applied. TCRdb's version of the immuneACCESS table is confined to in-frame rearrangements and falls short of the full clone set. An unresolved V gene accounts for under half of the shortfall where checked; the remainder is of unknown origin. This sample holds about 230,000 clones; 80% to 90% were observed only once. Jointly, the top ten make up around 18% of the sample. The sequencing input was peripheral blood. The source of these receptors is an elderly woman with active or convalescent COVID-19.

The V call is TRBV18, the J call TRBJ1-1, with 9 positions matching TRBD1. V shed 5 bases, J shed 6 bases, and the junction held 13 bases outside the gene matches. Germline assignment: CDR1 KGHSH and CDR2 LQKENI. This CDR3 is 16 amino acids long. CDR3 loop: CASSFTGGASPAEAFF. CDR3 DNA: TGTGCCAGCTCATTCACAGGGGGCGCTAGCCCTGCTGAAGCTTTCTTT.

The genes are TRBV7-2 and TRBJ2-1, with no clear D. CDR1 is SGHTA and CDR2 is FQGNSA in the germline V gene. The CDR3 is 15 amino acids. Trimming took 0 bases from V and 5 from J, leaving 11 bases between them. Written as DNA, the CDR3 is TGTGCCAGCAGCTTAGCGGCCGTTAAAAACAATGAGCAGTTCTTC. Amino acids: CASSLAAVKNNEQFF.

The V call is TRBV5-3, the J call TRBJ1-1; 10 bases line up with TRBD1. TRBV5-3 belongs to the ORF category, with a function that is uncertain. The CDR3 totals 17 residues. J gave up 1 base and V 5 bases, and 11 bases lay outside the gene matches. The CDR3 region has the DNA TGTGCCAGAAGAGTGGACAGGGGGGTTCCTCGGAACACTGAAGCTTTCTTT. Translation: CARRVDRGVPRNTEAFF.

This rearrangement joins TRBV19 to TRBJ1-1, with TRBD1 matching over 8 bases. CDR3 length equals 13 residues. V shed 5 bases, J shed 5 bases, and the junction held 4 bases outside the gene matches. The germline V gene encodes CDR1 LNHDA and CDR2 SQIVND (reference sequence). The CDR3 sequence is CASSPQGATEAFF. Written as DNA, the CDR3 is TGTGCCAGTAGTCCGCAGGGGGCAACTGAAGCTTTCTTT.

This chain links TRBV2 with TRBJ1-1; no definite D call. Germline V gives CDR1 SNHLY, CDR2 FYNNEI. V lost 7 bases and J 3 bases, leaving 18 bases between the germline ends. CDR3 size: 15 residues. CDR3 region: CASKPRVVGDTEAFF. The CDR3 bases are TGTGCCAGCAAACCGAGGGTCGTGGGAGACACTGAAGCTTTCTTT.

The chain couples TRBV29-1 to TRBJ2-7; 7 bases map to TRBD1. Germline V gene lookup returns CDR1 SQVTM and CDR2 ANQGSEA. CDR3 length equals 11 residues. V gave up 6 bases and J gave up 5 bases; unmatched junction bases: 4. DNA of the CDR3: TGCAGCGTCCACAGGGGCCACGAGCAGTACTTC. Translated: CSVHRGHEQYF.

The chain couples TRBV5-6 to TRBJ1-5, with TRBD1 as a possible D gene (6 bases). CDR1 is SGHDT and CDR2 is YYEEEE in the germline V gene. CDR3 length: 15 residues. The V and J ends lost 4 bases and 4 bases respectively, with 15 bases between them. Written as DNA, the CDR3 is TGTGCCAGCAGCGAAACTATAACAGGGAATCAGCCCCAGCATTTT. Translated, it gives CASSETITGNQPQHF.

This clone turned up a few times. CDR3 sequence: CASSHAGGSHNEQFF. DNA for the CDR3: TGTGCCAGCAGCCACGCGGGGGGCAGCCACAATGAGCAGTTCTTC. This rearrangement joins TRBV7-9 to TRBJ2-1, with TRBD2 identical over 8 bases. With 5 bases clipped from V and 5 bases from J, the junction kept 8 bases outside the gene matches. CDR1 SEHNR and CDR2 FQNEAQ come from the germline V gene (reference sequence). The CDR3 extends over 15 amino acids.

The CDR3 reads CASSGDRGNNEQFF. The CDR3 DNA reads as TGTGCCAGCTCCGGGGACAGGGGGAACAATGAGCAGTTCTTC. V is TRBV2 and J is TRBJ2-1; 11 nucleotides line up with TRBD1. V shed 8 bases and J 5 bases; nucleotides not matched to a gene: 5. Per the germline V gene, CDR1 is SNHLY and CDR2 is FYNNEI. This CDR3 has 14 amino acids.

The chain combines TRBV5-1 with TRBJ2-1; D gene ambiguous. The V end lost 0 bases, the J end lost 6 bases, and 10 bases lay between the germline ends. Per germline, CDR1 SGHRS and CDR2 YFSETQ. This CDR3 region has 14 residues. The chain's CDR3 is CASSLASAVNEQFF. The CDR3 region has the DNA TGCGCCAGCAGCTTGGCCTCGGCGGTCAATGAGCAGTTCTTC.

The rearrangement uses TRBV4-3 and TRBJ2-2, with 11 bases identical to TRBD2. CDR1 LGHNA and CDR2 YSLEER come from the germline V gene. V lost 1 base, J lost 1 base, and 17 bases stayed unmatched. The CDR3 spans 22 residues. CDR3 loop: CASSQGIREWLAGGENTGELFF. The CDR3 nucleotides read TGCGCCAGCAGCCAAGGAATCCGGGAGTGGCTAGCGGGGGGCGAGAACACCGGGGAGCTGTTTTTT.

J is TRBJ2-1 and V is TRBV28, with 7 bases aligning to TRBD1. After removal of 6 bases from V and 3 bases from J, the junction contained 5 bases not matched to a gene. The CDR3 has 14 residues. Germline lookup yields CDR1 MDHEN and CDR2 SYDVKM. The CDR3 spells CASRVDRNYNEQFF. The CDR3 DNA sequence: TGTGCCAGCAGGGTGGACAGGAACTACAATGAGCAGTTCTTC.

V gene TRBV28 combines with J gene TRBJ1-2, with 8 bases identical to TRBD1. CDR3 size: 17 residues. J lost 0 bases, V lost 5 bases, and 11 bases had no gene match. From germline, CDR1 is MDHEN and CDR2 SYDVKM. CDR3 DNA sequence: TGTGCCAGCAGTCTCGACAGGGGTAGTAGGGCTAACTATGGCTACACCTTC. Residues: CASSLDRGSRANYGYTF.

The V call is TRBV9, the J call TRBJ2-7; 7 bases map to TRBD2. CDR1 is SGDLS and CDR2 is YYNGEE in the germline V gene. V trimming: 0 bases; J trimming: 7 bases; junction bases outside the gene matches: 10. The CDR3 contains 15 residues. Here the CDR3 reads CASSVGPSGQVEQYF. In DNA form, the CDR3 reads TGTGCCAGCAGCGTAGGCCCTAGCGGACAAGTGGAGCAGTACTTC.

The chain couples TRBV11-2 to TRBJ2-1; TRBD1 is a possible D gene (5 bases). Germline V CDR1 and CDR2: SGHAT, FQNNGV. The CDR3 spans 13 residues. Trimming pared 0 bases from V and 7 bases from J, leaving 7 bases between. In DNA, the CDR3 is TGTGCCAGCAGCTTAGATAGGGGAAATGAGCAGTTCTTC. Protein product: CASSLDRGNEQFF. Variable domain in full (rest from reference TRBV11-2 and TRBJ2-1): EAGVAQSPRYKIIEKRQSVAFWCNPISGHATLYWYQQILGQGPKLLIQFQNNGVVDDSQLPKDRFSAERLKGVDSTLKIQPAKLEDSAVYLCASSLDRGNEQFFGPGTRLTVL.

V is TRBV5-1 and J is TRBJ1-2; 8 nucleotides match TRBD1. Germline lookup yields CDR1 SGHRS and CDR2 YFSETQ. This CDR3 is built from 15 residues. Losses at the gene ends were 4 bases for V and 6 bases for J; bases not matched to a gene: 11. The CDR3 DNA follows: TGCGCCAGCAGCCTGGGGACAGGCCCCGCGGATGGCTACACCTTC. Translation: CASSLGTGPADGYTF.

The chain has TRBV12-5 and TRBJ2-5; 14 bases are shared with TRBD2. V was pared by 5 bases and J by 5 bases, with 7 bases of the junction left unmatched. The CDR3 runs 16 residues. CDR1 is LGHNT and CDR2 is FRNRAP in the germline V gene. The CDR3 here is CASGPGLAGGRETQYF. The CDR3 region has the DNA TGTGCTAGTGGTCCAGGACTAGCGGGAGGTCGGGAGACCCAGTACTTC. Filled out from reference TRBV12-5 and TRBJ2-5, the complete variable domain reads DARVTQTPRHKVTEMGQEVTMRCQPILGHNTVFWYRQTMMQGLELLAYFRNRAPLDDSGMPKDRFSAEMPDATLATLKIQPSEPRDSAVYFCASGPGLAGGRETQYFGPGTRLLVL.

The rearrangement joins TRBV5-1 to TRBJ2-7; tentatively, D is TRBD2 (5 bases). CDR1 and CDR2 (germline): SGHRS, YFSETQ. The germline V and J ends were trimmed by 0 bases and 0 bases, with 13 bases remaining between them. The CDR3 is 16 residues long. CDR3 sequence (DNA): TGCGCCAGCAGCTTGGGGACTGGCGCTAGCTCCTACGAGCAGTACTTC. It translates to CASSLGTGASSYEQYF.

The chain couples TRBV7-8 to TRBJ2-1, with D perhaps TRBD2 (5 bases). This CDR3 region has 17 residues. The germline V gene has CDR1 SGHVS and CDR2 FQNEAQ. Trimming took off 3 bases at V and 0 bases at J, with 15 bases between the two ends. This chain's CDR3 is CASSLGRGESSYNEQFF. CDR3 sequence (DNA): TGTGCCAGCAGCTTGGGCCGGGGAGAGAGCTCCTACAATGAGCAGTTCTTC.

The gene calls are TRBV9 and TRBJ2-1; 10 nucleotides line up with TRBD1. The CDR3 is 16 residues long. The trim removed 3 bases at V and 5 bases at J, leaving 8 bases unmatched. CDR1 SGDLS and CDR2 YYNGEE come from the germline V gene. DNA for the CDR3: TGTGCCAGCAGCGCCCGGGGCGGGACAGGGGACAATGAGCAGTTCTTC. It yields the protein CASSARGGTGDNEQFF.

The V call is TRBV5-8, the J call TRBJ2-7; D may be TRBD2 (6 bases). The V and J ends lost 4 bases and 3 bases respectively, with 8 bases between them. The CDR3 totals 12 residues. Germline values: CDR1 SGHTS, CDR2 YDEGEE. The chain's CDR3 is CASSRGSYEQYF. DNA of the CDR3: TGTGCCAGCAGCCGGGGGAGCTACGAGCAGTACTTC. The full variable domain, completed using reference TRBV5-8 and TRBJ2-7, is EAGVTQSPTHLIKTRGQQATLRCSPISGHTSVYWYQQALGLGLQFLLWYDEGEERNRGNFPPRFSGRQFPNYSSELNVNALELEDSALYLCASSRGSYEQYFGPGTRLTVT.

The chain employs TRBV6-6 and TRBJ2-1; D may be TRBD1 (5 bases). V was shortened by 5 bases and J by 3 bases, with 8 bases between the two germline ends. The CDR3 contains 13 residues. Germline lookup yields CDR1 MNHNY and CDR2 SVGAGI (reference sequence). Here the CDR3 DNA reads TGTGCCAGCAGTCTAGACAGCTACAATGAGCAGTTCTTC. This gives the protein CASSLDSYNEQFF.

The chain employs TRBV4-3 and TRBJ2-1, with D possibly matching TRBD2 (7 bases). The CDR3 sequence is 16 residues long. V lost 5 bases, J lost 0 bases, and 14 bases lay in between. The germline gives CDR1 LGHNA, CDR2 YSLEER. The CDR3 is CASSLGGPGSYNEQFF. The CDR3 nucleotides are TGCGCCAGCAGCTTGGGGGGGCCGGGCTCCTACAATGAGCAGTTCTTC.